Sequencing of this T cell receptor beta chain was carried out in a study of spatial heterogeneity in lung cancer. In the study overall: Sequence detection consistently recorded a greater number of beta-chain than alpha-chain sequences.

Time point specified: sample taken at primary tumor resection. Extraction of whole RNA from tumor, nontumor lung or frozen PBMC preceded unsorted sequencing. There were some 76 donors, all of them untreated patients with early-stage non-small cell lung cancer. The V and J ends lost 4 bases and 7 bases respectively, with 11 bases between them. Germline V CDR1 and CDR2: SNHLY, FYNNEI. The CDR3 runs to 13 residues. This clonotype was recorded at least ten times. The study tagged each TCR cDNA molecule with a unique molecular identifier. TCRdb recomputed calls from the 5' RACE reads with MiXCR, one row per CDR3 protein. The profile shows approximately 20,000 distinct CDR3 sequences, roughly 4.6% of them singletons.

The material was PBMCs, obtained at surgery. The chain employs TRBV2 and TRBJ2-1; a weak D match, TRBD2 (5 bases). The TCR was taken from a male donor with early-stage non-small cell lung cancer. The chain's CDR3 is CASSGRRANEQFF. The CDR3 DNA follows: TGTGCCAGCAGTGGTCGGCGGGCGAATGAGCAGTTCTTC.